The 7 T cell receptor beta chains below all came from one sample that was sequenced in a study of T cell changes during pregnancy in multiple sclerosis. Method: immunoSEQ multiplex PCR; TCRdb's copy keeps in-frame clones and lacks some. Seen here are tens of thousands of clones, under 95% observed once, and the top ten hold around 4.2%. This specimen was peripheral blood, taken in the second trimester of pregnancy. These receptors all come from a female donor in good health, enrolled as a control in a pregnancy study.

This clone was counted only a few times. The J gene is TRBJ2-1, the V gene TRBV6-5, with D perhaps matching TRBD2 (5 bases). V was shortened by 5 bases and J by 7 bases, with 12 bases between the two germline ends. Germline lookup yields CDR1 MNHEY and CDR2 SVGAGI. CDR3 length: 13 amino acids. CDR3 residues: CASSAGFENEQFF. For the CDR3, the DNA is TGTGCCAGCAGTGCGGGTTTTGAGAATGAGCAGTTCTTC.

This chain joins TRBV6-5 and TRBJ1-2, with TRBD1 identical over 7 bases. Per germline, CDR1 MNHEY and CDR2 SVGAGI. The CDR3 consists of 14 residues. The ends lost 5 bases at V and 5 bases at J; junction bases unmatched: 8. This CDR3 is CASSTSGQAYGYTF. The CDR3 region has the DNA TGTGCCAGCAGTACCAGCGGACAGGCATATGGCTACACCTTC.

In nucleotides, the CDR3 is TGTGCCAGTAGTACCAGGGCCTCTGGAAACACCATATATTTT. Its protein is CASSTRASGNTIYF. The chain couples TRBV19 to TRBJ1-3; D may be TRBD1 (5 bases). The germline CDR1 and CDR2 sequences are LNHDA and SQIVND (reference sequence). The CDR3 consists of 14 residues. Trimming stripped 4 bases from V and 0 bases from J, with 7 bases between. The full variable domain, in which reference TRBV19 and TRBJ1-3 provide the parts outside the CDR3, is DGGITQSPKYLFRKEGQNVTLSCEQNLNHDAMYWYRQDPGQGLRLIYYSQIVNDFQKGDIAEGYSVSREKKESFPLTVTSAQKNPTAFYLCASSTRASGNTIYFGEGSWLTVV.

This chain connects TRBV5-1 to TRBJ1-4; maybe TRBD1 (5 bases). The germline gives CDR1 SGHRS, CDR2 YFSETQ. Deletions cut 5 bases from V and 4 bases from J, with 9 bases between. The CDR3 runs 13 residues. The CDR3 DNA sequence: TGCGCCAGCAGAGAAGGGGATAATGAAAAACTGTTTTTT. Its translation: CASREGDNEKLFF.

The CDR3 DNA reads TGCGCCAGCAGCGCAGTGGGGGCCAGGGGAATTCATGGCTACACCTTC. Its protein product is CASSAVGARGIHGYTF. This sequence joins TRBV5-1 and TRBJ1-2; D is possibly TRBD1 (6 bases). V lost 4 bases and J lost 6, with 22 bases in between. The CDR3 loop spans 16 amino acids. The V gene's germline CDR1 is SGHRS and CDR2 YFSETQ.

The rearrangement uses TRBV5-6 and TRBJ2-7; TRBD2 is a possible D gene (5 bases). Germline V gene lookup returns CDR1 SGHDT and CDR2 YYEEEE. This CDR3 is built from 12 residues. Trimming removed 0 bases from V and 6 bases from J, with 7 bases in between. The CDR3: CASSLGAGEQYF. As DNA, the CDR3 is TGTGCCAGCAGCTTGGGTGCGGGCGAGCAGTACTTC. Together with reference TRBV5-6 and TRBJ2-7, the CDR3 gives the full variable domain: DAGVTQSPTHLIKTRGQQVTLRCSPKSGHDTVSWYQQALGQGPQFIFQYYEEEERQRGNFPDRFSGHQFPNYSSELNVNALLLGDSALYLCASSLGAGEQYFGPGTRLTVT.

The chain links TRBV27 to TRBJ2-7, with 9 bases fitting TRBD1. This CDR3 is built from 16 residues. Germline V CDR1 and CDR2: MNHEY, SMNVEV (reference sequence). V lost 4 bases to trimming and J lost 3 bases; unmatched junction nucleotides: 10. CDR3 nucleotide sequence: TGTGCCAGCAGTTCACTCGGACAGGGGATTCACTACGAGCAGTACTTC. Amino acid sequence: CASSSLGQGIHYEQYF.